This entry describes one T cell receptor (beta chain). No cognate antigen has been identified for it. Base quality data are lacking; no much larger clone is found one base away. For each enrolled patient, mismatch repair deficiency was established using either polymerase chain reaction or immunohistochemistry. TCR sequencing was performed for a few patients who responded to pembrolizumab therapy. In the phase II trial, pembrolizumab PD-1 blockade was tested prospectively in advanced mismatch repair-deficient cancers, no matter which tissue of origin the cancers came from. Peripheral blood T cell samples were gathered serially, both before PD-1 blockade started and at multiple time points afterward. Blood sampling time points were reported as weeks after the first dose of pembrolizumab. CDR3 length: 14 amino acids, cysteine to phenylalanine. Only the CDR3 portion is preserved as DNA: 42 bases, with reading frame beginning at the first base. Per the germline V gene, KGHSH is the CDR1 and LQKENI is the CDR2. V is cut back by 6 bases and J by 1 base, with 6 bases in the junction unmatched.

This sample was taken from a study of PD-1 blockade in mismatch repair-deficient tumors (dated by TCRdb to about 2017). For the study in its entirety: Between late 2013 and late 2016, roughly 84 consecutive patients with 11 to 12 mismatch repair-deficient cancer types, all previously treated and progressing, were enrolled in the trial. Tumor-associated T cell clones were tracked in the peripheral blood of patients responding to PD-1 blockade by deep sequencing of TCR CDR3 regions.

The protocol used for the library was the immunoSEQ multiplex PCR assay. The table was pulled from immuneACCESS by TCRdb, which kept in-frame rearrangements only. Such tables lose some clones; where checked, under half of the loss comes from unresolved V genes, and the rest has no known cause. The sample data list 20,000 to 25,000 clones, and 84% of these were observed just once. The biggest ten clones account for roughly a sixth of the sample. Paper-wide results and their limitations: Clones residing in the tumor, which were often undetectable in blood before treatment, expanded quickly after pembrolizumab and then contracted, generally before radiologic responses.

The V gene is TRBV18 and the J gene is TRBJ2-7, and TRBD1 matches 7 of the central bases. Sequences were derived from peripheral blood, sampled 2 weeks after starting pembrolizumab. The clonotype comes from an adult with mismatch repair-deficient cancer. Here is the DNA: TGTGCCAGCTCGATGACAGGGCAGTCCTACGAGCAGTACTTC. Translation gives CASSMTGQSYEQYF.